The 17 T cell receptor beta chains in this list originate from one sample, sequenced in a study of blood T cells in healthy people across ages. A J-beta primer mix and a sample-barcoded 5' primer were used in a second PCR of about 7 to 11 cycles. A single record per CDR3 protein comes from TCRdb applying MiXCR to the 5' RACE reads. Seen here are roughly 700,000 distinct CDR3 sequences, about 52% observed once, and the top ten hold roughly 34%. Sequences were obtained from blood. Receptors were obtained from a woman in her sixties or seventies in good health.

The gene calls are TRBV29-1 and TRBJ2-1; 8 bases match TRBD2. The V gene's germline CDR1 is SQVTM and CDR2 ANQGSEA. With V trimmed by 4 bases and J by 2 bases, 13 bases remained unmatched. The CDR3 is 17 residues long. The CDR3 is CSVVRGRVAGTYNEQFF. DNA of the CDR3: TGCAGCGTTGTTAGGGGGAGGGTAGCGGGAACCTACAATGAGCAGTTCTTC.

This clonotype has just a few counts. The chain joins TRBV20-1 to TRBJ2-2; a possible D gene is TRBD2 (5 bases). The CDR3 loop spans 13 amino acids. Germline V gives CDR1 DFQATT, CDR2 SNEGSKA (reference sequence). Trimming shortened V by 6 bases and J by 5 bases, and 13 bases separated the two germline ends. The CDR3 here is CSAFPSGTGELFF. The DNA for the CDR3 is TGCAGTGCCTTTCCCTCGGGAACCGGGGAGCTGTTTTTT.

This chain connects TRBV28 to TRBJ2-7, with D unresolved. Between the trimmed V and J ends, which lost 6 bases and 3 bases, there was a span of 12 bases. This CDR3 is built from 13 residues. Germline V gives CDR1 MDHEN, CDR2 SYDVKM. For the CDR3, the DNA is TGTGCCAGCAGCCCCCTGTGGGTCTACGAGCAGTACTTC. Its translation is CASSPLWVYEQYF.

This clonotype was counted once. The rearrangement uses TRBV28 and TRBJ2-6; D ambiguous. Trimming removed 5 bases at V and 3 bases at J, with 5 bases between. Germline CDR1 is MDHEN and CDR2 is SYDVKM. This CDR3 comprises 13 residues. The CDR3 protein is CASSVIGANVLTF. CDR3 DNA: TGTGCCAGCAGTGTAATTGGGGCCAACGTCCTGACTTTC.

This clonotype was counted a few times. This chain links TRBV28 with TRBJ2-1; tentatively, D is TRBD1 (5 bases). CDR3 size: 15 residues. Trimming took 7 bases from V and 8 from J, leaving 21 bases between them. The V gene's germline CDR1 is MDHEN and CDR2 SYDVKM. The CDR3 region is CASNAARQGRDEQFF. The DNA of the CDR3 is TGTGCCAGCAATGCGGCAAGGCAGGGCCGGGATGAGCAGTTCTTC.

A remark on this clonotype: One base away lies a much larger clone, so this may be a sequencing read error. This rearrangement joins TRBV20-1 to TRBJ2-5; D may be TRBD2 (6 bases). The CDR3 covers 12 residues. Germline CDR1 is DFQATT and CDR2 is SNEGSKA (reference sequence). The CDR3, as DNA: TGCAGTGCTATTTACTATCGGGAGACCCAGTGCTTC. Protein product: CSAIYYRETQCF.

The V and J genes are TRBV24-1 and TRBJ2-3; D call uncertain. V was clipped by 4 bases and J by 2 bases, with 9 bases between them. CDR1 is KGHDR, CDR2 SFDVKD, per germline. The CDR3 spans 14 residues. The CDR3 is CATSDLDPTDTQYF. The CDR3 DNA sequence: TGTGCCACCAGTGACCTGGACCCCACAGATACGCAGTATTTT.

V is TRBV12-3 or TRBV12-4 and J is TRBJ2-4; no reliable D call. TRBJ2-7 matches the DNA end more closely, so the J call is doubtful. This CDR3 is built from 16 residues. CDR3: CASSLQPQRLAYEQYF. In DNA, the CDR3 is TGTGCCAGCAGTTTACAACCGCAACGTCTCGCCTACGAGCAGTACTTC.

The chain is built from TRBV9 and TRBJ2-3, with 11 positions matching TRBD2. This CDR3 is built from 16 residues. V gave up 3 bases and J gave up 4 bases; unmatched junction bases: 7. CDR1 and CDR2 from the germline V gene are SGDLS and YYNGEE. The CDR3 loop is CASSDLSSGRADTQYF. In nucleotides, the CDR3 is TGTGCCAGCAGCGATCTGAGTAGCGGGAGGGCAGATACGCAGTATTTT.

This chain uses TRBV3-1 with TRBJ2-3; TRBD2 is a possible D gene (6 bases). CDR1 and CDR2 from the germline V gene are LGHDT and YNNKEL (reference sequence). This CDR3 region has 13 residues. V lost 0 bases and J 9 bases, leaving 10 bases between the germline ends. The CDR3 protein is CASSQDLAYTQYF. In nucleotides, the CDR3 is TGTGCCAGCAGCCAAGACCTAGCGTACACGCAGTATTTT.

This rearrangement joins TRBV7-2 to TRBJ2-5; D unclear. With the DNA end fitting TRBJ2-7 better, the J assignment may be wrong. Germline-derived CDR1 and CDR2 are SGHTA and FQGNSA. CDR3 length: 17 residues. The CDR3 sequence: CASSPIQKTRGVGEQYF. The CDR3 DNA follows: TGTGCCAGCAGCCCAATCCAGAAGACCCGAGGAGTGGGCGAGCAGTACTTC.

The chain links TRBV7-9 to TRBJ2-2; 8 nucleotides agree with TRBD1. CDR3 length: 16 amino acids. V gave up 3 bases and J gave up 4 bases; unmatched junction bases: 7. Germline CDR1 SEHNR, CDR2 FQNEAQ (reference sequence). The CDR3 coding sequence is TGTGCCAGCAGCTTTAGACAGGGGCCACTCACCGGGGAGCTGTTTTTT. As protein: CASSFRQGPLTGELFF.

The CDR3 DNA sequence: TGTGCCAGCAGCCAAGTGACCACCGGGGAGCTGTTTTTT. Its translation: CASSQVTTGELFF. The chain joins TRBV4-2 to TRBJ2-2; unclear D gene. Trimming removed 1 base at V and 4 bases at J, with 4 bases between. From germline, CDR1 is LGHNA and CDR2 YNFKEQ. The CDR3 has 13 amino acids.

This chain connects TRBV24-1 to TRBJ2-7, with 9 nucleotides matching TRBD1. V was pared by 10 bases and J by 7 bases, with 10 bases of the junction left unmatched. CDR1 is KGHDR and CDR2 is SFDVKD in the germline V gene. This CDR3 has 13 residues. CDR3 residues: CATSGTGNNEQYF. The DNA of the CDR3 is TGTGCCACTTCCGGGACAGGGAACAATGAGCAGTACTTC.

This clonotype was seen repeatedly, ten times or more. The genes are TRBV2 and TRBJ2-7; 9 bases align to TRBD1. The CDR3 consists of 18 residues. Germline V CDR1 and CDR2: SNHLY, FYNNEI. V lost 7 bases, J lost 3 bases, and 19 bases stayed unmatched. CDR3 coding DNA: TGTGCCAGCACCATTCCCCGGGACAGGGCAGGGGGGGACTACGAGCAGTACTTC. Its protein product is CASTIPRDRAGGDYEQYF. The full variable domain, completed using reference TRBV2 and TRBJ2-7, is EPEVTQTPSHQVTQMGQEVILRCVPISNHLYFYWYRQILGQKVEFLVSFYNNEISEKSEIFDDQFSVERPDGSNFTLKIRSTKLEDSAMYFCASTIPRDRAGGDYEQYFGPGTRLTVT.

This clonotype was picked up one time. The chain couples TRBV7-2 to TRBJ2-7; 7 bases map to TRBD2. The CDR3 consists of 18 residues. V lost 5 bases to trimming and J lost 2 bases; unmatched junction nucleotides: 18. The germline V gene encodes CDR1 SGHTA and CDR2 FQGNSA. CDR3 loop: CASSPPMGRERAAYEQYF. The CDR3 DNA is TGTGCCAGCAGCCCGCCGATGGGGCGGGAGAGGGCCGCCTACGAGCAGTACTTC. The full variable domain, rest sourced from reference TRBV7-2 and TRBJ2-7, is GAGVSQSPSNKVTEKGKDVELRCDPISGHTALYWYRQSLGQGLEFLIYFQGNSAPDKSGLPSDRFSAERTGGSVSTLTIQRTQQEDSAVYLCASSPPMGRERAAYEQYFGPGTRLTVT.

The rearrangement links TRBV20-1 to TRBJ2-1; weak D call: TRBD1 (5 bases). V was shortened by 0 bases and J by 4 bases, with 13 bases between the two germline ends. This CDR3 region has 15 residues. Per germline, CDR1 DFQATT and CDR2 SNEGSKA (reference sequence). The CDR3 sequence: CSARDRQQQYNEQFF. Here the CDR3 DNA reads TGCAGTGCTAGAGATCGACAGCAACAATACAATGAGCAGTTCTTC.